This T cell receptor (beta chain) was captured in a study of shared clonotypes between healthy human individuals. Clones were sequenced by immunoSEQ multiplex PCR, and TCRdb holds only the in-frame ones, with some missing. This repertoire shows 2,500,000 or so clones, over 85% found once; its top ten account for approximately 0.37%. The TCR originated in a man younger than 35 in good health. Some clones in this sample may be carry-over from other donors' samples. Input material: naive CD4+ T cells from PBMCs. The subset denotes: CD45RA+ positively selected.

The CDR3 DNA sequence: TGCGCCAGCAGCCAAGCAATTACCGGCTATGGCTACACCTTC. It is translated as CASSQAITGYGYTF. The chain carries TRBV4-3 and TRBJ1-2; no reliable D call. CDR1 and CDR2 (germline): LGHNA, YSLEER. V shed 1 base and J shed 4 bases, with 10 bases lying between them. The CDR3 is made up of 14 amino acids.